Here is one TCR beta chain with its context. Its antigen remains undetermined. There are no base qualities to consult, and no much larger clone falls within one base. The data were taken from a study of OX40 agonist ivuxolimab in advanced cancers. Turning to the overall study: The costimulatory receptor OX40 (CD134) was targeted by ivuxolimab, a fully human IgG2 agonistic monoclonal antibody. The monotherapy dose-escalation portion (N of about 49 patients) of the phase I ivuxolimab trial is reported in the paper. Of the approximately 50 dose-escalation patients, hepatocellular carcinoma was present in 19, melanoma in roughly 15, renal cell carcinoma in 9 and head and neck cancer in 9. In the dose-escalation cohort, 82.7% of patients were male, and the mean age was 60 years with a range of about 23 to 79. Intravenous ivuxolimab was administered to patients every 2 weeks at six dose levels: 0.01, 0.1, 0.3, 1.5, 3 and 10 mg/kg. Peripheral TCRbeta sequencing aimed to test whether ivuxolimab altered TCR sequence diversity and caused clonal T-cell expansion. Partial responses occurred in three dose-escalation patients: two with cutaneous melanoma and one with hepatocellular carcinoma. Prior anti-PD-1, anti-PD-L1 or anti-CTLA-4 therapy was permitted, and approximately 41% of dose-escalation patients had received checkpoint inhibitors.

To sequence the TCRbeta CDR3 region, genomic DNA was isolated from the sorted cells. The immunoSEQ Assay was used for sequencing of TCRbeta CDR3 regions. The table comes from immuneACCESS by way of TCRdb, which keeps in-frame sequences with V and J called. Part of the clones is missing from these tables; in studies checked, under half for an unresolved V gene and the rest for unknown reasons. The sample profile shows 75,000 to 90,000 clones; around nine tenths of them were found once. The ten most abundant clones make up 1.5% to 2% of the sample. The paper's findings and limits, for the study overall: In the 0.1-3.0 mg/kg groups, partial responders were among the patients with the lowest normalized peripheral clonal expansion, particularly in CD8+ T cells. The antigen specificity of the peripheral T cells that underwent clonal expansion was not determined. Low levels of normalized T-cell clonal expansion were also seen in some patients who did not respond. On average, CD8+ T cells showed more expanded clones than CD4+ T cells after ivuxolimab. At doses from 0.1 to 3.0 mg/kg, clonal expansion was seen in both CD4+ and CD8+ blood T cells between baseline and week 6.

Clipping removes 5 bases from V and 0 bases from J, with 14 as the unmatched junction base count. Including cysteine and phenylalanine, the CDR3 has 19 amino acids. Only the CDR3 DNA stays, 57 bases, in frame from base 1. As encoded in the germline V gene, CDR1 is SGHDT while CDR2 is YYEEEE. The trial excluded patients who had a history of autoimmune disease or were on systemic immunosuppression. Peripheral blood for TCR sequencing was collected from all dose cohorts at baseline, on cycle 4 day 1, and on cycle 7 day 1. The samples were drawn from a first-in-human, open-label, multicenter phase I dose-escalation trial of ivuxolimab. Adults with locally advanced or metastatic melanoma, renal cell, hepatocellular, or head and neck squamous cell carcinoma were enrolled in the trial. Before TCR sequencing, CD4+ T cells and CD8+ T cells from peripheral blood were sorted into separate populations.

The source was CD4+ or CD8+ T cells sorted from blood, collected in a trial of the OX40 agonist ivuxolimab. The sequence links TRBV5-6 to TRBJ2-1, with TRBD2 identical over 10 junction bases. The clonotype comes from an adult with an advanced solid tumor such as melanoma, head and neck, liver or kidney cancer. The bases are TGTGCCAGCAGTTCCCCAACCGGACTAGCGGCAAGCTCCTACAATGAGCAGTTCTTC. The resulting protein is CASSSPTGLAASSYNEQFF.